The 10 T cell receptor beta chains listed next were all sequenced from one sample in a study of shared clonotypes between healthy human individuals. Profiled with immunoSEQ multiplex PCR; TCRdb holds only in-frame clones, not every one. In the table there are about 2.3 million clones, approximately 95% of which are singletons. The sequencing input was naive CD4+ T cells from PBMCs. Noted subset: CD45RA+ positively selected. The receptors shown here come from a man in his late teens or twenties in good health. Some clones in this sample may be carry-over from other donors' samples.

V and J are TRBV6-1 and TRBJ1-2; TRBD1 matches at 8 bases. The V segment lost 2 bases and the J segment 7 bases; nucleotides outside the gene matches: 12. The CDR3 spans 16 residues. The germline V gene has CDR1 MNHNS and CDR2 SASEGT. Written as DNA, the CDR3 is TGTGCCAGCAGTGAACCTAGGACAGGGTGGCAAGGTGGCTACACCTTC. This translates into CASSEPRTGWQGGYTF.

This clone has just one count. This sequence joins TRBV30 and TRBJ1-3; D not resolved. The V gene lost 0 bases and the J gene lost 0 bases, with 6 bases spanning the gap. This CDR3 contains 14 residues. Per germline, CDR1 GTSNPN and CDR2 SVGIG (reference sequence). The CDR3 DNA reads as TGTGCCTGGAGTGTATTGAGCTCTGGAAACACCATATATTTT. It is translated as CAWSVLSSGNTIYF. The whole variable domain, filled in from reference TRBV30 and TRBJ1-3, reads SQTIHQWPATLVQPVGSPLSLECTVEGTSNPNLYWYRQAAGRGLQLLFYSVGIGQISSEVPQNLSASRPQDRQFILSSKKLLLSDSGFYLCAWSVLSSGNTIYFGEGSWLTVV.

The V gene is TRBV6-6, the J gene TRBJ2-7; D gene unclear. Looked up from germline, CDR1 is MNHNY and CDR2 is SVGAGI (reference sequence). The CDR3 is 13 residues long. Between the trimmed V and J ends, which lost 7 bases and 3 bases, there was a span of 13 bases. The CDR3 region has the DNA TGTGCCAGCACTCGTTGGCAGGACTACGAGCAGTACTTC. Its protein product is CASTRWQDYEQYF.

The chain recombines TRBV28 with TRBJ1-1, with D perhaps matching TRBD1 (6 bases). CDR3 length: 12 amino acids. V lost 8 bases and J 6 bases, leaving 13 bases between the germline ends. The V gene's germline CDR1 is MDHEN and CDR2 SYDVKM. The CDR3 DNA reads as TGTGCCAGCCTACAGGGAAGGGCTGAAGCTTTCTTT. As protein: CASLQGRAEAFF.

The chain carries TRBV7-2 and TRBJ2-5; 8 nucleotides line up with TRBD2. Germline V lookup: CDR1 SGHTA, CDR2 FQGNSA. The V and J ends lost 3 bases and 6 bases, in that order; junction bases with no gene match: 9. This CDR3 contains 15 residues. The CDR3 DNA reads TGTGCCAGCAGCTTGGCGGGAGGCCCAGGGCAGACCCAGTACTTC. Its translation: CASSLAGGPGQTQYF.

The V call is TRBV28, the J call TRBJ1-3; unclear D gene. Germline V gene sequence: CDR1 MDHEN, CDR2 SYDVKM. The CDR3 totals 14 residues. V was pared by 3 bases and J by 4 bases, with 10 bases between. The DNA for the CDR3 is TGTGCCAGCAGTTTGGGCCCTGGGGGAAACACCATATATTTT. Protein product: CASSLGPGGNTIYF.

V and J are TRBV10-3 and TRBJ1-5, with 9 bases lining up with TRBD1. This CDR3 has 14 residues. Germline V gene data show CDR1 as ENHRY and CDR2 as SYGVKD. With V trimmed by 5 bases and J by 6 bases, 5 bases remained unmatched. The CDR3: CAISQDRGSQPQHF. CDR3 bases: TGTGCCATCAGTCAGGACAGGGGCAGTCAGCCCCAGCATTTT.

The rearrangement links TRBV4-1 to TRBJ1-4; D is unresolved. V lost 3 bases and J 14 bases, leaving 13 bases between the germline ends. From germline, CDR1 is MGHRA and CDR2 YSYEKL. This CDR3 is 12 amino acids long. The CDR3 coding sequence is TGCGCCAGCAGCCAGCCAGTCGGACGGCTGTTTTTT. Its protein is CASSQPVGRLFF.

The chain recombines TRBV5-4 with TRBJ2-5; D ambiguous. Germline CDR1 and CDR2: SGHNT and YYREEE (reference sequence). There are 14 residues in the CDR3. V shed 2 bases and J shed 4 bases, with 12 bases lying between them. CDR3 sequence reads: CASSFLDGRETQYF. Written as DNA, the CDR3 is TGTGCCAGCAGCTTCCTGGACGGAAGAGAGACCCAGTACTTC.

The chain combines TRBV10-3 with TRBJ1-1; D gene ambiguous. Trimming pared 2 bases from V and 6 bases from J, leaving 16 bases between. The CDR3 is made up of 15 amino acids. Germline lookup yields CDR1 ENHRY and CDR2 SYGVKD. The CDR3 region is CAISEAGRWESEAFF. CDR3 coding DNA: TGTGCCATCAGTGAGGCGGGCAGGTGGGAATCTGAAGCTTTCTTT.